This entry lists 21 T cell receptor beta chains sequenced from one sample in a study of CD8 T cells in ankylosing spondylitis. Study-wide points: A motif in TCR beta, a set of 8 or 9 highly homologous variants, appeared characteristic of ankylosing spondylitis blood.

TCRdb reanalysed the 5' RACE reads using MiXCR and keeps one entry per CDR3 protein. The table records some 800,000 distinct CDR3 sequences, about 11% of them present only once. What these receptors recognize is not known. Source material: blood, either unsorted or a sorted T cell fraction (not recorded which). The receptor source for this set is a male donor with ankylosing spondylitis.

There are a few counts of this clonotype. V gene TRBV29-1 combines with J gene TRBJ2-7; D call uncertain. V gave up 5 bases and J gave up 6 bases, with 14 bases separating them. The CDR3 is made up of 12 amino acids. Germline-derived CDR1 and CDR2 are SQVTM and ANQGSEA. CDR3 nucleotides: TGCAGCGTTCAATCCGACTTGGCCGAGCAGTACTTC. Its protein is CSVQSDLAEQYF.

This clonotype showed up just a few times. The chain couples TRBV4-1 to TRBJ2-1, with 12 bases matching TRBD2. This CDR3 has 16 residues. Germline values: CDR1 MGHRA, CDR2 YSYEKL. J gave up 4 bases and V 3 bases, and 4 bases lay outside the gene matches. The CDR3 DNA follows: TGCGCCAGCAGCCAGCAAGGACTAGCGGGATACAATGAGCAGTTCTTC. Residues: CASSQQGLAGYNEQFF.

This clonotype was counted only a few times. This rearrangement joins TRBV4-2 to TRBJ2-5; TRBD1 aligns across 7 bases. CDR1 is LGHNA and CDR2 is YNFKEQ in the germline V gene. The CDR3 runs to 15 residues. V shed 2 bases, J shed 5 bases, and the junction held 8 bases outside the gene matches. The CDR3: CASSQSRGGRETQYF. The CDR3 region has the DNA TGTGCCAGCAGCCAATCGCGAGGGGGCAGGGAGACCCAGTACTTC.

This chain links TRBV7-9 with TRBJ1-4; D gene uncertain. V was cut by 5 bases and J by 5 bases, with 12 bases left in between. Looked up from germline, CDR1 is SEHNR and CDR2 is FQNEAQ (reference sequence). The CDR3 runs to 14 residues. The CDR3 is CASSLRSYNEKLFF. The CDR3 DNA follows: TGTGCCAGCAGCCTAAGGAGCTACAATGAAAAACTGTTTTTT.

This clonotype has a handful of counts. The chain couples TRBV5-1 to TRBJ2-4; D is uncertain. Germline loops: CDR1 SGHRS, CDR2 YFSETQ. The germline V and J ends were trimmed by 0 bases and 9 bases, with 10 bases remaining between them. The CDR3 loop spans 13 amino acids. The CDR3 spells CASSLDTVAIQYF. The DNA for the CDR3 is TGCGCCAGCAGCTTGGACACCGTGGCCATTCAGTACTTC. Drawing the rest from reference TRBV5-1 and TRBJ2-4, the complete variable domain is KAGVTQTPRYLIKTRGQQVTLSCSPISGHRSVSWYQQTPGQGLQFLFEYFSETQRNKGNFPGRFSGRQFSNSRSEMNVSTLELGDSALYLCASSLDTVAIQYFGAGTRLSVL.

This clonotype was found a few times. The CDR3 spells CASSFASLQETQYF. The CDR3 DNA follows: TGTGCCAGCAGTTTTGCTTCTCTTCAAGAGACCCAGTACTTC. The chain has TRBV28 and TRBJ2-5, with D unclear. The CDR3 runs to 14 residues. Trimming cost V 3 bases and J 2 bases, with 10 bases left between them. The germline CDR1 and CDR2 sequences are MDHEN and SYDVKM. Full variable domain (rest looked up from reference TRBV28 and TRBJ2-5): DVKVTQSSRYLVKRTGEKVFLECVQDMDHENMFWYRQDPGLGLRLIYFSYDVKMKEKGDIPEGYSVSREKKERFSLILESASTNQTSMYLCASSFASLQETQYFGPGTRLLVL.

The rearrangement uses TRBV4-3 and TRBJ2-6; D is undetermined. The CDR3 has 14 residues. Germline CDR1 LGHNA, CDR2 YSLEER. V was cut by 0 bases and J by 5 bases, with 5 bases left in between. The CDR3: CASSQDPRANVLTF. DNA of the CDR3: TGCGCCAGCAGCCAAGATCCCCGGGCCAACGTCCTGACTTTC.

In this sample, this clonotype turned up a few times. The chain uses TRBV7-2 and TRBJ1-5; no clear D gene. CDR3 length equals 15 residues. Germline CDR1 SGHTA, CDR2 FQGNSA. Trimming removed 1 base from V and 1 base from J, with 8 bases in between. In DNA form, the CDR3 reads TGTGCCAGCAGCTTAGTGGCTGTAAGCAATCAGCCCCAGCATTTT. Amino acid sequence: CASSLVAVSNQPQHF. The full variable domain, its missing parts supplied by reference TRBV7-2 and TRBJ1-5, is GAGVSQSPSNKVTEKGKDVELRCDPISGHTALYWYRQSLGQGLEFLIYFQGNSAPDKSGLPSDRFSAERTGGSVSTLTIQRTQQEDSAVYLCASSLVAVSNQPQHFGDGTRLSIL.

The genes are TRBV20-1 and TRBJ2-1, with D possibly being TRBD2 (5 bases). The CDR3 has 17 amino acids. Germline lookup yields CDR1 DFQATT and CDR2 SNEGSKA (reference sequence). The V and J ends lost 4 bases and 2 bases respectively, with 21 bases between them. CDR3 in amino acids: CSATFPTGFHPYNEQFF. The CDR3 bases are TGCAGTGCTACCTTCCCTACGGGGTTCCATCCCTACAATGAGCAGTTCTTC.

Only a few counts were recorded for this clonotype. The CDR3 sequence: CSAREGGKDTQYF. CDR3 DNA: TGCAGTGCTAGGGAAGGGGGGAAGGATACGCAGTATTTT. V is TRBV20-1 and J is TRBJ2-3; D tentatively fits TRBD1 or TRBD2 (6 bases each). Germline values: CDR1 DFQATT, CDR2 SNEGSKA (reference sequence). The CDR3 length is 13 residues. V was clipped by 3 bases and J by 6 bases, with 13 bases between them.

This clonotype showed up many times. J is TRBJ2-7 and V is TRBV6-5; D is uncertain. This CDR3 spans 12 amino acids. Germline V gene data show CDR1 as MNHEY and CDR2 as SVGAGI. Trimming removed 8 bases at V and 3 bases at J, with 11 bases between. CDR3 sequence reads: CASRSSRYEQYF. As DNA, the CDR3 is TGTGCCAGCCGAAGCAGCCGCTACGAGCAGTACTTC.

V is TRBV20-1 and J is TRBJ2-7, with D tentatively TRBD2 (5 bases). The CDR3 length is 14 residues. V dropped 1 base and J dropped 2 bases, with 12 bases sitting between them. Germline CDR1 reads DFQATT; CDR2 reads SNEGSKA (reference sequence). The CDR3 sequence is CSARVSGFTYEQYF. For the CDR3, the DNA is TGCAGTGCTAGAGTTTCGGGATTTACCTACGAGCAGTACTTC.

The chain links TRBV4-3 to TRBJ1-6; D is undetermined. Germline lookup yields CDR1 LGHNA and CDR2 YSLEER. Trimming took 0 bases from V and 7 from J, leaving 16 bases between them. There are 17 residues in the CDR3. CDR3 in amino acids: CASSQDLAADLNSPLHF. The CDR3 DNA follows: TGCGCCAGCAGCCAAGATCTGGCGGCAGACTTAAATTCACCCCTCCACTTT.

This clonotype was seen ten or more times. The V gene is TRBV12-3 or TRBV12-4, the J gene TRBJ2-7; 8 nucleotides agree with TRBD2. Germline trimming cut 5 bases from V and 3 bases from J; bases unmatched to any gene: 6. This CDR3 has 14 residues. The CDR3 loop reads CASSLIAGYYEQYF. As DNA, the CDR3 is TGTGCCAGCAGTCTCATAGCGGGGTACTACGAGCAGTACTTC.

A few counts support this clonotype. V usage is TRBV29-1 and J usage is TRBJ2-2; 7 bases are a match to TRBD1. This CDR3 spans 14 amino acids. The germline CDR1 and CDR2 sequences are SQVTM and ANQGSEA. Trimming at V came to 6 bases and at J to 3 bases, leaving 7 bases not matched to a gene. Here the CDR3 reads CSVAPGQYTGELFF. The CDR3 DNA reads as TGCAGCGTAGCTCCGGGACAGTACACCGGGGAGCTGTTTTTT.

In its sample, this clonotype was seen many times. This chain links TRBV29-1 with TRBJ1-2; no clear D. Germline V gene data show CDR1 as SQVTM and CDR2 as ANQGSEA. CDR3 length: 14 residues. The V gene lost 4 bases and the J gene lost 1 base, with 13 bases spanning the gap. The CDR3 loop is CSVGILGNNYGYTF. The CDR3 DNA reads as TGCAGCGTTGGTATACTAGGGAATAACTATGGCTACACCTTC.

The chain employs TRBV20-1 and TRBJ2-5; D possibly matches TRBD1 or TRBD2 (6 bases each). Germline values: CDR1 DFQATT, CDR2 SNEGSKA (reference sequence). This CDR3 is 15 amino acids long. Trimming left V 2 bases short and J 5 bases short, with 18 bases between. In DNA, the CDR3 is TGCAGTGCTAGAAAGGGGGGAGCCGATGGGGAGACCCAGTACTTC. It yields the protein CSARKGGADGETQYF.

Only a few counts were recorded for this clonotype. The J gene is TRBJ1-1, the V gene TRBV6-1; D perhaps matches TRBD1 (6 bases). V lost 5 bases and J lost 2, with 15 bases in between. The CDR3 sequence is 15 residues long. The germline V gene has CDR1 MNHNS and CDR2 SASEGT. CDR3 coding DNA: TGTGCCAGCAGTAAGACGGACAGTATTAACACTGAAGCTTTCTTT. It yields the protein CASSKTDSINTEAFF.

In this sample, this clonotype turned up a few times. This chain links TRBV30 with TRBJ2-5; D not resolved. The length of the CDR3 is 13 residues. V was cut by 1 base and J by 4 bases, with 10 bases left in between. CDR1 is GTSNPN, CDR2 SVGIG, per germline (reference sequence). CDR3 coding DNA: TGTGCCTGGAGTGCTAAATGGGGAGAGACCCAGTACTTC. It yields the protein CAWSAKWGETQYF.

The sample holds one count of this clonotype. The chain recombines TRBV9 with TRBJ1-2; D uncertain. This CDR3 is 14 amino acids long. V was clipped by 0 bases and J by 4 bases, with 10 bases between them. Germline V gene sequence: CDR1 SGDLS, CDR2 YYNGEE. In DNA form, the CDR3 reads TGTGCCAGCAGCGTAGCTATGGGTGCCTATGGCTACACCTTC. This gives the protein CASSVAMGAYGYTF.

This clonotype was observed a handful of times. V gene TRBV9 combines with J gene TRBJ2-3; no firm D call. Per germline, CDR1 SGDLS and CDR2 YYNGEE. Trimming removed 7 bases at V and 5 bases at J, with 17 bases between. This CDR3 region has 14 residues. As DNA, the CDR3 is TGTGCCAGCCGAAGGGTGCAAGAAAAAGATACGCAGTATTTT. Translated: CASRRVQEKDTQYF.